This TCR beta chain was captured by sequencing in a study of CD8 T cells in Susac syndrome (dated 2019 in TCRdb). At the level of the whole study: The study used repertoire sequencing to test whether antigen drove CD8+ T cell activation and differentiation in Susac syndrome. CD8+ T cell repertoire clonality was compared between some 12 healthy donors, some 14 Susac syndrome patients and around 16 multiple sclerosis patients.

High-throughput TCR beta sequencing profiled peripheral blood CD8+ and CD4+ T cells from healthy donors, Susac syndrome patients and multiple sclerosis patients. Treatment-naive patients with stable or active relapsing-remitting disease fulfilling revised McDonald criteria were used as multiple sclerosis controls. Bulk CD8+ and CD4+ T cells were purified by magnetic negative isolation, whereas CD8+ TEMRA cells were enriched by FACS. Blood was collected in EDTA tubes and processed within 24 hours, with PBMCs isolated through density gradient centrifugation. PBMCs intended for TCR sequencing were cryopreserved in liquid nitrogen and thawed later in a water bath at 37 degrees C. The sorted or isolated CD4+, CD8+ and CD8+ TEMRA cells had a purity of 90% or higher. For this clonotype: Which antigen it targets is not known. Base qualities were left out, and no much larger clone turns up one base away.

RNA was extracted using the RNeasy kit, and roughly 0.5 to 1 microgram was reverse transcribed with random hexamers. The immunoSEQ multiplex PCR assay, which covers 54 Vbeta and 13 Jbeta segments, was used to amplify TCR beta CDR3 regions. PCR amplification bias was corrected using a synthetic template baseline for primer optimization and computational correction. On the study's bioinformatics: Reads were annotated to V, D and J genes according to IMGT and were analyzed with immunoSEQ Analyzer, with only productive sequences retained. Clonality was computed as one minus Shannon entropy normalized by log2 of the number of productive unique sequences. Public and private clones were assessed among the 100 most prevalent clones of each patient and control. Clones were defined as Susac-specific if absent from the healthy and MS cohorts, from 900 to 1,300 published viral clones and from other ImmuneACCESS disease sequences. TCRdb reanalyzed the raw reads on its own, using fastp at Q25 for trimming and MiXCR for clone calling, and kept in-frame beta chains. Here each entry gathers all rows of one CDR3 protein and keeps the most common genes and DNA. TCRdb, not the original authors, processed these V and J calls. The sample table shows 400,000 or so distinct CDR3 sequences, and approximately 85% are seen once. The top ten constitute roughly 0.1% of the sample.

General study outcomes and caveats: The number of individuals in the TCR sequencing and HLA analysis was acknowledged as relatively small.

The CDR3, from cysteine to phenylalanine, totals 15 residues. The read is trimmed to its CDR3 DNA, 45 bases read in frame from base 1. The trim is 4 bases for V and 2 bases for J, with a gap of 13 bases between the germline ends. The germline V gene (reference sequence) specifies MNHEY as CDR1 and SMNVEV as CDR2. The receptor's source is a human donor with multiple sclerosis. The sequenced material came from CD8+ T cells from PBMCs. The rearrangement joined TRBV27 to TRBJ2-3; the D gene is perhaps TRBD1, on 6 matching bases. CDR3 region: CASSWTASTTDTQYF. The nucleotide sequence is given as TGTGCCAGCAGTTGGACAGCCTCTACCACAGATACGCAGTATTTT.